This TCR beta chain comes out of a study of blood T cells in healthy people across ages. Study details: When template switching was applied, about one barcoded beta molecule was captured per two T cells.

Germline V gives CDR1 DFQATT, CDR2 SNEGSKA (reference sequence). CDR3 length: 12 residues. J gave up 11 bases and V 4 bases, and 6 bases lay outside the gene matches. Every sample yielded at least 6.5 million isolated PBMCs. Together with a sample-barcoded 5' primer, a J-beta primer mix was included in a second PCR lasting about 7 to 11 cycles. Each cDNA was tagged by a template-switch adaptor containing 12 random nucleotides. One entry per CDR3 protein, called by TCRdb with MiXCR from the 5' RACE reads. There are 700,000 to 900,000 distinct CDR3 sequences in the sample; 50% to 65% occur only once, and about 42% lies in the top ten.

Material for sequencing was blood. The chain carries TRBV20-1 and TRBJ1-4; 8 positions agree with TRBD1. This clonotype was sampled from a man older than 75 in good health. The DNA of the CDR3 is TGCAGTGCTACTGACAGGGGAAAGAAACTGTTTTTT. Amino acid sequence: CSATDRGKKLFF.